The 21 T cell receptor beta chains below all came from one sample that was sequenced in a study of PD-1 blockade in mismatch repair-deficient tumors. Only in-frame clones appear in the TCRdb table, and some are missing; sequencing was by immunoSEQ multiplex PCR. This sample yields roughly 120,000 clones, of which about 90% are seen a single time; 10% to 15% belongs to the top ten. The sequencing used peripheral blood, collected 72 weeks after starting pembrolizumab. These receptors were taken from an adult with mismatch repair-deficient cancer.

This clone was detected a few times. The V call is TRBV6-5, the J call TRBJ2-2; D ambiguous. Germline loops: CDR1 MNHEY, CDR2 SVGAGI. Trimming pared 4 bases from V and 7 bases from J, leaving 7 bases between. The CDR3 length is 12 residues. The CDR3 loop is CASSSPFGELFF. The CDR3 region has the DNA TGTGCCAGCAGTTCACCCTTCGGGGAGCTGTTTTTT.

V gene TRBV7-8 combines with J gene TRBJ1-2; unclear D gene. The CDR3 contains 13 residues. The V end was cut by 2 bases, the J end by 7 bases, with 11 bases between. Per the germline V gene, CDR1 is SGHVS and CDR2 is FQNEAQ. This chain's CDR3 is CASSLRLESGYTF. CDR3 DNA sequence: TGTGCCAGCAGCTTACGGTTGGAGAGTGGCTACACCTTC.

This clone has a handful of counts. This chain uses TRBV28 with TRBJ2-1; maybe TRBD2 (5 bases). V was clipped by 8 bases and J by 6 bases, with 8 bases between them. The CDR3 length is 11 residues. Germline lookup yields CDR1 MDHEN and CDR2 SYDVKM. The chain's CDR3 is CASGRFNEQFF. The CDR3 nucleotides are TGTGCCAGCGGGAGATTCAATGAGCAGTTCTTC. Drawing the rest from reference TRBV28 and TRBJ2-1, the complete variable domain is DVKVTQSSRYLVKRTGEKVFLECVQDMDHENMFWYRQDPGLGLRLIYFSYDVKMKEKGDIPEGYSVSREKKERFSLILESASTNQTSMYLCASGRFNEQFFGPGTRLTVL.

The V gene is TRBV7-6, the J gene TRBJ2-1; 7 nucleotides agree with TRBD2. The CDR3 sequence is 17 residues long. Losses at the gene ends were 3 bases for V and 0 bases for J; bases not matched to a gene: 8. Germline loops: CDR1 SGHVS, CDR2 FNYEAQ. CDR3 amino acids: CASSFGPSGSSYNEQFF. The DNA of the CDR3 is TGTGCCAGCAGCTTTGGCCCTAGCGGCAGCTCCTACAATGAGCAGTTCTTC.

This clone was detected once. V and J are TRBV13 and TRBJ2-7; D remains ambiguous. Looked up from germline, CDR1 is PRHDT and CDR2 is FYEKMQ (reference sequence). The CDR3 runs to 13 residues. Trimming removed 1 base from V and 4 bases from J, with 8 bases in between. As DNA, the CDR3 is TGTGCCAGCAGCTTAGTCTATGAGTACGAGCAGTACTTC. Protein: CASSLVYEYEQYF. Together with reference TRBV13 and TRBJ2-7, the CDR3 gives the full variable domain: AAGVIQSPRHLIKEKRETATLKCYPIPRHDTVYWYQQGPGQDPQFLISFYEKMQSDKGSIPDRFSAQQFSDYHSELNMSSLELGDSALYFCASSLVYEYEQYFGPGTRLTVT.

V is TRBV27 and J is TRBJ2-7, with D possibly matching TRBD1 (5 bases). V was cut by 6 bases and J by 9 bases, with 18 bases left in between. The CDR3 loop spans 13 amino acids. The V gene's germline CDR1 is MNHEY and CDR2 SMNVEV (reference sequence). CDR3 residues: CASSPGFPSWQYF. Written as DNA, the CDR3 is TGTGCCAGCAGCCCAGGGTTCCCGTCTTGGCAGTACTTC.

Only a few counts were recorded for this clone. The chain recombines TRBV5-6 with TRBJ1-2; D possibly corresponds to TRBD1 (6 bases). Germline assignment: CDR1 SGHDT and CDR2 YYEEEE. This CDR3 is 14 amino acids long. V lost 6 bases, J lost 4 bases, and 16 bases lay in between. In DNA form, the CDR3 reads TGTGCCAGCAACGTTTTGGGACAAATCTATGGCTACACCTTC. This translates into CASNVLGQIYGYTF.

The chain's CDR3 is CASSFSGAAAGNTIYF. The CDR3 coding sequence is TGTGCCAGCAGCTTTTCGGGGGCCGCCGCCGGAAACACCATATATTTT. The V and J genes are TRBV11-1 and TRBJ1-3; the D gene is possibly TRBD1 (6 bases). The CDR3 length is 16 residues. Germline CDR1 SGHAT, CDR2 FQDESV (reference sequence). The V end lost 3 bases, the J end lost 4 bases, and 16 bases lay between the germline ends.

The genes are TRBV11-2 and TRBJ2-2; 8 nucleotides match TRBD1. Germline CDR1 reads SGHAT; CDR2 reads FQNNGV. The V and J ends lost 0 bases and 3 bases, in that order; junction bases with no gene match: 3. The CDR3 runs 16 residues. CDR3 amino acids: CASSLETGVDTGELFF. The CDR3 DNA is TGTGCCAGCAGCTTAGAGACAGGGGTTGACACCGGGGAGCTGTTTTTT.

This clone occurred once. The chain uses TRBV9 and TRBJ2-1; D is ambiguous. Germline CDR1 and CDR2: SGDLS and YYNGEE. CDR3 length: 15 residues. V gave up 2 bases and J gave up 4 bases, with 13 bases separating them. Here the CDR3 reads CASSVSAAIYNEQFF. CDR3 DNA sequence: TGTGCCAGCAGCGTCTCGGCAGCCATATACAATGAGCAGTTCTTC.

V is TRBV6-5 and J is TRBJ2-7; 10 nucleotides line up with TRBD2. The CDR3 has 14 residues. V lost 5 bases and J lost 4; bases outside the gene matches: 5. Per germline, CDR1 MNHEY and CDR2 SVGAGI. In DNA, the CDR3 is TGTGCCAGCAGTCCTAGCGGGAGAGGGTACGAGCAGTACTTC. This gives the protein CASSPSGRGYEQYF.

The chain combines TRBV18 with TRBJ2-2, with D possibly being TRBD1 (6 bases). The CDR3 length is 15 residues. Per germline, CDR1 KGHSH and CDR2 LQKENI. V lost 4 bases to trimming and J lost 1 base, with 10 bases between them. The CDR3 region has the DNA TGTGCCAGCTCACTTCAACAGGGGAACACCGGGGAGCTGTTTTTT. Protein sequence: CASSLQQGNTGELFF.

V gene TRBV5-1 combines with J gene TRBJ2-2, with D unclear. The CDR3 extends over 11 amino acids. Trimming took off 6 bases at V and 7 bases at J, with 7 bases between the two ends. From germline, CDR1 is SGHRS and CDR2 YFSETQ. The CDR3 sequence: CASTQDGELFF. DNA for the CDR3: TGCGCCAGCACCCAGGACGGGGAGCTGTTTTTT.

This chain uses TRBV7-8 with TRBJ2-3; no firm D call. This CDR3 has 14 amino acids. The germline V gene encodes CDR1 SGHVS and CDR2 FQNEAQ. The V gene lost 0 bases and the J gene lost 0 bases, with 4 bases spanning the gap. CDR3 coding DNA: TGTGCCAGCAGCTTAGCCTCTAGCACAGATACGCAGTATTTT. It codes for CASSLASSTDTQYF.

The rearrangement links TRBV5-1 to TRBJ2-3, with 8 bases fitting TRBD2. V shed 0 bases, J shed 6 bases, and the junction held 15 bases outside the gene matches. The germline V gene has CDR1 SGHRS and CDR2 YFSETQ. This CDR3 has 18 amino acids. Here the CDR3 reads CASSLASGGRSPWDTQYF. CDR3 DNA sequence: TGCGCCAGCAGCTTGGCCTCCGGCGGGAGGTCCCCCTGGGATACGCAGTATTTT.

The CDR3, as DNA: TGCGCCAGCAGCCCGGGGGGGCCCATGAACACTGAAGCTTTCTTT. Translation gives CASSPGGPMNTEAFF. The chain recombines TRBV5-1 with TRBJ1-1, with D possibly being TRBD1 (6 bases). Trimming cost V 4 bases and J 0 bases, with 13 bases left between them. Looked up from germline, CDR1 is SGHRS and CDR2 is YFSETQ. This CDR3 contains 15 residues.

This chain uses TRBV19 with TRBJ2-3; no clear D gene. The CDR3 is made up of 13 amino acids. Germline CDR1 and CDR2: LNHDA and SQIVND (reference sequence). V lost 1 base and J lost 3, with 5 bases in between. The CDR3 nucleotides are TGTGCCAGTAGTATAGCTGTAACAGATACGCAGTATTTT. This translates into CASSIAVTDTQYF. The whole variable domain, remainder taken from reference TRBV19 and TRBJ2-3, is DGGITQSPKYLFRKEGQNVTLSCEQNLNHDAMYWYRQDPGQGLRLIYYSQIVNDFQKGDIAEGYSVSREKKESFPLTVTSAQKNPTAFYLCASSIAVTDTQYFGPGTRLTVL.

The chain combines TRBV5-1 with TRBJ2-7; a weak D match, TRBD2 (5 bases). The CDR3 loop spans 16 amino acids. With 0 bases removed from V and 3 bases from J, the gap between germline ends came to 16 bases. CDR1 and CDR2 from the germline V gene are SGHRS and YFSETQ. The DNA of the CDR3 is TGCGCCAGCAGCTTGGACGCCAGTTACCGGGACTACGAGCAGTACTTC. It translates to CASSLDASYRDYEQYF.

The CDR3 nucleotides are TGTGCCAGCAGCGTAGCCGGGGTAGCTAATCAGCCCCAGCATTTT. It is translated as CASSVAGVANQPQHF. The chain uses TRBV9 and TRBJ1-5, with D unclear. CDR1 is SGDLS, CDR2 YYNGEE, per germline. V shed 0 bases and J shed 4 bases, with 11 bases lying between them. The CDR3 has 15 residues.

The genes are TRBV19 and TRBJ2-4; D is unclear. CDR3 length: 14 residues. V was pared by 3 bases and J by 5 bases, with 11 bases between. Looked up from germline, CDR1 is LNHDA and CDR2 is SQIVND (reference sequence). The CDR3 region has the DNA TGTGCCAGTAGTATTTCAGGCCCCCAAAACATTCAGTACTTC. It specifies CASSISGPQNIQYF.

This clone was seen a handful of times. The rearrangement links TRBV30 to TRBJ1-2, with D hard to call. The germline gives CDR1 GTSNPN, CDR2 SVGIG (reference sequence). The V gene lost 3 bases and the J gene lost 0 bases, with 8 bases spanning the gap. The CDR3 covers 13 residues. The CDR3 is CAWSIGPNYGYTF. In DNA form, the CDR3 reads TGTGCCTGGAGCATCGGACCTAACTATGGCTACACCTTC.